The present TCR beta chain was sequenced within a study of monozygotic twins with inflammatory bowel disease. Regarding this clonotype: What it recognizes is unknown.

General study findings and limits: There was no support for any single strong signal or clonotype associated with IBD.

This CDR3 spans 14 amino acids. Looked up from germline, CDR1 is SGHDT and CDR2 is YYEEEE. For every TCR library, about 4,000 ng of total RNA was used. Across eight separate reactions for each sample, cDNA was made. Template switching added UMIs carrying a 6-nucleotide sample barcode. TCRdb re-called the 5' RACE reads, yielding one record per CDR3 amino acid sequence without DNA. This sample's table has about 330,000 distinct CDR3 sequences. This sequence was found in a human donor with ulcerative colitis or Crohn's disease, or a healthy co-twin of an affected twin (not recorded which). V is TRBV5-6 and J is TRBJ2-1; the D call from TCRdb, TRBD1, cannot be confirmed without DNA. Sequencing used blood. CDR3 sequence: CASTIPGGGNEQFF. The complete variable domain, with remaining parts taken from reference TRBV5-6 and TRBJ2-1, reads DAGVTQSPTHLIKTRGQQVTLRCSPKSGHDTVSWYQQALGQGPQFIFQYYEEEERQRGNFPDRFSGHQFPNYSSELNVNALLLGDSALYLCASTIPGGGNEQFFGPGTRLTVL.